The 6 T cell receptor beta chains given below trace back to one sample, sequenced in a study of blood T cell repertoires in COVID-19. The assay was immunoSEQ multiplex PCR, and TCRdb's table has in-frame clones only and misses some. Of around 300,000 clones in the sample, nearly 90% are singletons; the top ten hold over 3.5%. Input material: PBMCs or T cells enriched from blood (not recorded which). Receptors were obtained from a woman in her late teens or twenties with acute COVID-19.

This clone was picked up one time. The V gene is TRBV28, the J gene TRBJ2-7; 7 bases agree with TRBD2. V lost 6 bases, J lost 4 bases, and 6 bases stayed unmatched. Looked up from germline, CDR1 is MDHEN and CDR2 is SYDVKM. This CDR3 spans 13 amino acids. This chain's CDR3 is CASRGGIRYEQYF. The CDR3 DNA sequence: TGTGCCAGCAGGGGGGGGATCAGGTACGAGCAGTACTTC.

The chain has TRBV7-9 and TRBJ2-7; D might be TRBD2 (6 bases). CDR3 length: 12 amino acids. Germline lookup yields CDR1 SEHNR and CDR2 FQNEAQ (reference sequence). Trimming took 5 bases from V and 6 from J, leaving 11 bases between them. This CDR3 is CASSGGTLEQYF. The DNA of the CDR3 is TGTGCCAGCAGCGGGGGGACCCTCGAGCAGTACTTC.

The table lists this clone with a count of one. The J gene is TRBJ2-7, the V gene TRBV9; 16 bases fit TRBD2. Per germline, CDR1 SGDLS and CDR2 YYNGEE. V was clipped by 2 bases and J by 1 base; unmatched bases: 6. CDR3 length equals 18 residues. The CDR3 here is CASSVGTSGRGGSYEQYF. CDR3 DNA: TGTGCCAGCAGCGTGGGGACTAGCGGGAGGGGTGGGTCCTACGAGCAGTACTTC.

This clone was observed a few times. The rearrangement uses TRBV9 and TRBJ1-4, with D tentatively TRBD1 (5 bases). The CDR3 loop spans 15 amino acids. Germline assignment: CDR1 SGDLS and CDR2 YYNGEE. Trimming cost V 0 bases and J 5 bases, with 11 bases left between them. CDR3 in DNA: TGTGCCAGCAGCGTAGCGACAGATAAAAATGAAAAACTGTTTTTT. Protein product: CASSVATDKNEKLFF.

The chain links TRBV11-1 to TRBJ1-4; TRBD1 agrees at 8 bases. The V gene's germline CDR1 is SGHAT and CDR2 FQDESV (reference sequence). After removal of 5 bases from V and 5 bases from J, the junction contained 1 base not matched to a gene. This CDR3 has 13 residues. The CDR3 here is CASSRTGNEKLFF. Written as DNA, the CDR3 is TGTGCCAGCAGCCGGACAGGGAATGAAAAACTGTTTTTT.

Points on this clone: Compared with germline, one end of the junction differs, possibly owing to a read error. V gene TRBV18 combines with J gene TRBJ1-5, with 7 bases fitting TRBD1. CDR3 size: 14 residues. From germline, CDR1 is KGHSH and CDR2 LQKENI. In DNA form, the CDR3 reads TGTGCCAGCTCCCCACAGGGGCGAAATCAGCCCCAGCATTTT. It codes for CASSPQGRNQPQHF.